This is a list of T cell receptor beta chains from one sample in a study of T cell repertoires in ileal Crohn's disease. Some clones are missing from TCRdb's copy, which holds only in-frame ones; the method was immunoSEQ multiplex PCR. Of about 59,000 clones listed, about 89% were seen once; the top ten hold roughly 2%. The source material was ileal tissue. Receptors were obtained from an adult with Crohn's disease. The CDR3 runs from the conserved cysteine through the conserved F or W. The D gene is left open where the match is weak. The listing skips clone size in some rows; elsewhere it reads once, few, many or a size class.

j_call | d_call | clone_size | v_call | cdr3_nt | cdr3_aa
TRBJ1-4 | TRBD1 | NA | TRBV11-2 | TGTGCCAGCAGCACGCGACCGGGACAGATTAATGAAAAACTGTTTTTT | CASSTRPGQINEKLFF
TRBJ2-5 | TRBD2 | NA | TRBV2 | TGTGCCAGCGGAGGACCCGGGACTAGCGGGAGGCCTAACTTC | CASGGPGTSGRPNF
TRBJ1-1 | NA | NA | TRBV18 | TGTGCCAGCTCGCTACGAAATGGACCCTCGGGAGTAAGCATGAACACTGAAGCTTTCTTT | CASSLRNGPSGVSMNTEAFF
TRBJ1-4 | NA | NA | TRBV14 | TGTGCCAGCAGCCAAGAAAGAGGGTTTAATGAAAAACTGTTTTTT | CASSQERGFNEKLFF
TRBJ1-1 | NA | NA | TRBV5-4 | TGTGCCAGCAGCTTGGGGCAGGGTATTCCTGAAGCTTTCTTT | CASSLGQGIPEAFF
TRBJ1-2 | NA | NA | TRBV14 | TGTGCCAGCAGCCCTCTCCCCCCCAACTATGACTATGGCTACACCTTC | CASSPLPPNYDYGYTF
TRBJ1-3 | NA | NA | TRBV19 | TGTGCCAGTAGTCACAGGTCCAACTCTGGAAACACCATATATTTT | CASSHRSNSGNTIYF
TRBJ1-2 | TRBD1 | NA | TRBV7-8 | TGTGCCAGCAGCCATACAGGGGATGGGTATGGCTACACCTTC | CASSHTGDGYGYTF
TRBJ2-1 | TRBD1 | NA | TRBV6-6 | TGTGCCAGCACCCTCACGACAGGGGGCCTAATAAATGAGCAGTTCTTC | CASTLTTGGLINEQFF
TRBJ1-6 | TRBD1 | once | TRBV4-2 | TGTGCCAGCAGCCAAGCACACGGGGCAGGGGGTTATTCACCCCTCCACTTT | CASSQAHGAGGYSPLHF
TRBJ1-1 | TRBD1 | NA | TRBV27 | TGTGCCAGCATCGTTCAGGGGGCGCGTTTCACTGAAGCTTTCTTT | CASIVQGARFTEAFF
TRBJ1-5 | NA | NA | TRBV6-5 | TGTGCCAGCAGTTCCCTCAGGGTTCAGGGTCAGCCCCAGCATTTT | CASSSLRVQGQPQHF
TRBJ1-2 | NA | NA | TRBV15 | TGTGCCACCAGCAGATTAGGACTCGTCGGGAATGGCTACACCTTC | CATSRLGLVGNGYTF
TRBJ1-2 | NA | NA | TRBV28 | TGTGCCAGCACCACTAGCCCCCCTTTCTTC | CASTTSPPFF
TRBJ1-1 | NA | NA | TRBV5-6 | TGTGCCAGCAGCGGGGTGACAGTTATGAACACTGAAGCTTTCTTT | CASSGVTVMNTEAFF
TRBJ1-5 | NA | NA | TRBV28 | TGTGCCAGCAGTTTAGGGGGGACTTACATCCAGCATTTT | CASSLGGTYIQHF
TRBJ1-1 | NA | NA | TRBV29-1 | TGCAGCGTTGAAGACCTCGACCAAATGGACAGCCGAGCTTTCTTT | CSVEDLDQMDSRAFF
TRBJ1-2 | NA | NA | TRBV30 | TGTGCCTGGGTAGAGACAGTTCGGGGCTACACCTTC | CAWVETVRGYTF
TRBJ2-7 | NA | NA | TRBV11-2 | TGTGCCAGCAGCTTGCTGCGAGGGGGAGAGCAGTACTTC | CASSLLRGGEQYF
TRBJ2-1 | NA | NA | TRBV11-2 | TGTGCCAGCAGCCCTCAGGTTGGGGAGGCGGGTAGGAACAATGAGCAGTTCTTC | CASSPQVGEAGRNNEQFF
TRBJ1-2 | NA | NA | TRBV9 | TGTGCCAGCAGCCCCTCAAGTGGGGCCGCGAACTATGGCTACACCTTC | CASSPSSGAANYGYTF
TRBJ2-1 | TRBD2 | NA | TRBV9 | TGTGCCAGCAGCGTAGTAGTAGCGGGGACCTACAATGAGCAGTTCTTC | CASSVVVAGTYNEQFF
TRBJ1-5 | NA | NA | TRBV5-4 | TGTGCCAGCAGCTTACAGGGCAATCAGCCCCAGCATTTT | CASSLQGNQPQHF
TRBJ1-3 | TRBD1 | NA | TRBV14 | TGTGCCAGCAGCCAAGATTGGACAGGGGTGGACACCATATATTTT | CASSQDWTGVDTIYF
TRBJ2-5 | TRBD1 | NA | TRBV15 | TGTGCCACCAGCATTAGACAGGGCCAAGAGACCCAGTACTTC | CATSIRQGQETQYF
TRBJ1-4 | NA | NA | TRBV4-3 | TGCGCCAGCAGCCAAGTGCAGGGGTTGGCGGGTGAAAAACTGTTTTTT | CASSQVQGLAGEKLFF
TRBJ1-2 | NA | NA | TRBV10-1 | TGCGCCAGCACCACAGGAGGGAATGGCTACACCTTC | CASTTGGNGYTF
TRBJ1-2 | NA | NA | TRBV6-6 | TGTGCCAGCAGTTACAACCAAGCGCCTAACTATGGCTACACCTTC | CASSYNQAPNYGYTF
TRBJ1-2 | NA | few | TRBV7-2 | TGTGCCAGCAGCTCGGACAGTTATGGCTACACCTTC | CASSSDSYGYTF
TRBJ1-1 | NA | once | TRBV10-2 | TGCGCCAGCATGAAGGGGTCGAACACTGAAGCTTTCTTT | CASMKGSNTEAFF
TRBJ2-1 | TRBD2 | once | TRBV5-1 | TGCGCCAGCAGCGTGGGCTTAATGACTAGCGGGAGGCCGAAGGGGATCTACAATGAGCAGTTCTTC | CASSVGLMTSGRPKGIYNEQFF
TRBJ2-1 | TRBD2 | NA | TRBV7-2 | TGTGCCAGCAGCTTAATATTAGCGGGGGGCCACAATGAGCAGTTCTTC | CASSLILAGGHNEQFF
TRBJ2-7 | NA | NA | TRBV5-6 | TGTGCCAGCAGCACCATAAGACAGTACGAGCAGTACTTC | CASSTIRQYEQYF
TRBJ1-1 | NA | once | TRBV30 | TGTGCCTGGAGTGTACTTTCCGGGTTTGGAGCTTTCTTT | CAWSVLSGFGAFF
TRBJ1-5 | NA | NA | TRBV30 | TGTGCCTGGACCCCGTTGGGGGCCCTGGGGCAGCCCCAGCATTTT | CAWTPLGALGQPQHF
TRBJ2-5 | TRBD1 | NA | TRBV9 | TGTGCCAGCAGCGCGGACCCTGGACAGGGCTTAACCCAGTACTTC | CASSADPGQGLTQYF
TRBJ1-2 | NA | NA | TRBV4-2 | TGTGCCAGCAGCCCCTGGGAGGGCGTCGCGGGCCCAAACTATGGCTACACCTTC | CASSPWEGVAGPNYGYTF
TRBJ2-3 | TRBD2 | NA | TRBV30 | TGTGCCTGGAGTGTACTAGCGGGAGCTGGAGATACGCAGTATTTT | CAWSVLAGAGDTQYF
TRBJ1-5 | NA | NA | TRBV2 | TGTGCCAGCAGTTCCACCGGGACAAGGGTTAGCAATCAGCCCCAGCATTTT | CASSSTGTRVSNQPQHF
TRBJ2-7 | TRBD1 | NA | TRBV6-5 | TGTGCCAGCAAAAATAAACAGGGGTTCTCCTACGAGCAGTACTTC | CASKNKQGFSYEQYF
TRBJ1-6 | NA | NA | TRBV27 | TGTGCCAGCAGTTTATCCGGGGTGAAAGTCTCACCCCTCCACTTT | CASSLSGVKVSPLHF
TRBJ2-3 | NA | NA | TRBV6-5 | TGTGCCAGCACCAGTTCAACAGATACGCAGTATTTT | CASTSSTDTQYF
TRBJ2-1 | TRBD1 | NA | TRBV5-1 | TGCGCCAGCAGACGGGACAGCCACCCCCTCAATGAGCAGTTCTTC | CASRRDSHPLNEQFF
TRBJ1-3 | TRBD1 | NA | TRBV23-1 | TGCGCCAGCAGTCGTCCCGGGACAGACGCCCGAAACACCATATATTTT | CASSRPGTDARNTIYF
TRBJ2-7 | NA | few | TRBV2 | TGTGCCAGCAGTGGGCAGGGGCGGAACGAGCAGTACTTC | CASSGQGRNEQYF
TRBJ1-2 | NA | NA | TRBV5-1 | TGCGCCAGCAGCTTGGACGGGGGGTACGGCTACACCTTC | CASSLDGGYGYTF
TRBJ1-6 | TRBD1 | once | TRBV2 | TGTGCCAGCAGTTCCCGGGACAGGGGGCTTCGGTCACCCCTCCACTTT | CASSSRDRGLRSPLHF
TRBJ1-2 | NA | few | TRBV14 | TGTGCCAGCAGCCAAGATCTTTTCGGGGGCTACACCTTC | CASSQDLFGGYTF
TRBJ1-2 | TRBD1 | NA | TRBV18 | TGTGCCAGCTCACCCACTCCCGGACAGGCCTCATATGGCTACACCTTC | CASSPTPGQASYGYTF
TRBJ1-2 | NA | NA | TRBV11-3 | TGTGCCAGCAGCTTAGTCCTCGCAGGGATCTCCTATGGCTACACCTTC | CASSLVLAGISYGYTF
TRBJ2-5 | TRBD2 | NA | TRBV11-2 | TGTGCCAGCAGCTTGGGAGGGCCGGAGACCCAGTACTTC | CASSLGGPETQYF
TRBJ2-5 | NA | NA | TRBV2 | TGTGCCAGCTCCAGGGTCCAAGAGACCCAGTACTTC | CASSRVQETQYF
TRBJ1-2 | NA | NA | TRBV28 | TGTGCCAGCAATCCCGCCGGGGGACGACCTGCTAACTATGGCTACACCTTC | CASNPAGGRPANYGYTF
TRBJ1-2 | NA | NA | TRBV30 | TGTGCCTGGAGCATGCCCAAGGGGGTCCTAATATATGGCTACACCTTC | CAWSMPKGVLIYGYTF
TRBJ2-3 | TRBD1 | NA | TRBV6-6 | TGTGCCAGTACAACCGGGACAGGGACATTTACGCAGTATTTT | CASTTGTGTFTQYF
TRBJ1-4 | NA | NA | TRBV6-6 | TGTGCCAGCAGTCAGACTAGTAGGGAAAAACTGTTTTTT | CASSQTSREKLFF
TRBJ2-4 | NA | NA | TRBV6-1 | TGTGCCAGCAGTATACGAGACAGAATTCAGTACTTC | CASSIRDRIQYF
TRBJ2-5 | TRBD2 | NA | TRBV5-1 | TGCGCCAGCAGCCGGACTAGCGGGGGGGGTCCCCGAGAGACCCAGTACTTC | CASSRTSGGGPRETQYF
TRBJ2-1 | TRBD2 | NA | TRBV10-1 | TGCGCCAGCAGTGAGGTAGGAGTGAGGCTAGCGGGAGGGGTTGAGCAGTTCTTC | CASSEVGVRLAGGVEQFF
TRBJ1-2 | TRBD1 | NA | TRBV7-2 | TGTGCCAGCAGCCCGAGACAGGGCCGTAACTATGGCTACACCTTC | CASSPRQGRNYGYTF